A single sample gave rise to the 29 T cell receptor beta chains below, sequenced in a study of blood T cell repertoires in COVID-19. The protocol was immunoSEQ multiplex PCR, while the TCRdb copy is restricted to in-frame clones and leaves out a portion. The table has 150,000 to 200,000 clones, nearly 90% seen once. The sample taken for sequencing was peripheral blood. The receptors derive from a man aged 50 to 60 with acute or convalescent COVID-19.

The chain links TRBV10-3 to TRBJ2-7; D is unclear. There are 13 residues in the CDR3. CDR1 ENHRY and CDR2 SYGVKD come from the germline V gene. The ends were cut back, 4 bases at V and 5 bases at J, with 12 bases in the middle. The CDR3 DNA reads TGTGCCATCAGTGCAGCCCGCGGCCACGAGCAGTACTTC. This sequence encodes CAISAARGHEQYF.

This clone was seen just once. The chain employs TRBV7-8 and TRBJ2-7; D call uncertain. Germline loops: CDR1 SGHVS, CDR2 FQNEAQ. Trimming stripped 3 bases from V and 0 bases from J, with 15 bases between. The CDR3 totals 16 residues. CDR3 residues: CASSFGPPSSSYEQYV. CDR3 bases: TGTGCCAGCAGCTTCGGTCCCCCCTCAAGCTCCTACGAGCAGTACGTC.

The chain joins TRBV4-3 to TRBJ1-3; the D gene is possibly TRBD1 (6 bases). Looked up from germline, CDR1 is LGHNA and CDR2 is YSLEER. The V end lost 2 bases, the J end lost 0 bases, and 11 bases lay between the germline ends. The CDR3 loop spans 16 amino acids. The CDR3 sequence: CASSQTRGTSGNTIYF. In nucleotides, the CDR3 is TGCGCCAGCAGCCAAACCAGGGGAACCTCTGGAAACACCATATATTTT.

The chain carries TRBV6-5 and TRBJ2-7, with D maybe TRBD2 (6 bases). This CDR3 is built from 14 residues. From germline, CDR1 is MNHEY and CDR2 SVGAGI. V lost 2 bases, J lost 3 bases, and 11 bases lay in between. CDR3 protein: CASSYEVGGYEQYV. The CDR3 bases are TGTGCCAGCAGTTACGAGGTGGGGGGCTACGAGCAGTACGTC.

CDR3 coding DNA: TGTGCCAGCAGCTTAGCACGGGGAGGCACCGGGGAGCTGTTTTTT. Its protein product is CASSLARGGTGELFF. The V gene is TRBV11-1, the J gene TRBJ2-2; weak D call: TRBD2 (6 bases). CDR3 length equals 15 residues. Germline lookup yields CDR1 SGHAT and CDR2 FQDESV (reference sequence). V shed 0 bases and J shed 4 bases, with 9 bases lying between them.

This clone showed up just once. The chain joins TRBV27 to TRBJ2-1, with TRBD2 matching 9 bases. The germline CDR1 and CDR2 sequences are MNHEY and SMNVEV (reference sequence). This CDR3 region has 16 residues. The V and J ends lost 5 bases and 6 bases, in that order; junction bases with no gene match: 11. The CDR3 reads CASSRTGTSTLNEQFF. The CDR3 DNA reads TGTGCCAGCAGTCGTACCGGGACTAGCACCCTCAATGAGCAGTTCTTC.

J is TRBJ1-2 and V is TRBV30, with 9 bases fitting TRBD1. V gave up 5 bases and J gave up 11 bases; unmatched junction bases: 18. Germline V lookup: CDR1 GTSNPN, CDR2 SVGIG (reference sequence). The length of the CDR3 is 15 residues. The CDR3 bases are TGTGCCTGGGAGGGGACAGGGCCCACCAGCGAACGGTACACCTTC. Its translation is CAWEGTGPTSERYTF. The variable domain in full, with the rest retrieved from reference TRBV30 and TRBJ1-2, is SQTIHQWPATLVQPVGSPLSLECTVEGTSNPNLYWYRQAAGRGLQLLFYSVGIGQISSEVPQNLSASRPQDRQFILSSKKLLLSDSGFYLCAWEGTGPTSERYTFGSGTRLTVV.

This chain joins TRBV6-5 and TRBJ1-2; 7 bases align to TRBD1. The CDR3 runs 16 residues. The J segment lost 2 bases and the V segment lost 3 bases, leaving 9 bases of the junction unmatched. In germline, CDR1 is MNHEY, CDR2 SVGAGI. The CDR3 region has the DNA TGTGCCAGCAGTTATATGTCCAGGGGGGCGAACTATGGCTACACCTTC. Translation gives CASSYMSRGANYGYTF.

The J gene is TRBJ1-4, the V gene TRBV29-1; no clear D gene. CDR1 and CDR2 (germline): SQVTM, ANQGSEA. The ends were cut back, 7 bases at V and 0 bases at J, with 9 bases in the middle. The CDR3 is 13 amino acids. The CDR3 is CSAISSTNEKLFF. The DNA of the CDR3 is TGCAGCGCTATATCCTCAACTAATGAAAAACTGTTTTTT.

The rearrangement joins TRBV24-1 to TRBJ2-1; TRBD1 might be the D (6 bases). Germline V lookup: CDR1 KGHDR, CDR2 SFDVKD. The V end was cut by 3 bases, the J end by 7 bases, with 18 bases between. This CDR3 is built from 16 residues. In DNA, the CDR3 is TGTGCCACCAGTGATCCCGGACAGCCGCTCCTTAATGAGCAGTTCTTC. It translates to CATSDPGQPLLNEQFF.

The chain links TRBV7-9 to TRBJ2-7; tentative D call: TRBD2 (6 bases). V dropped 0 bases and J dropped 2 bases, with 14 bases sitting between them. CDR3 length: 16 residues. Germline CDR1 SEHNR, CDR2 FQNEAQ (reference sequence). CDR3 loop: CASSLAAGRRPYEQYF. The CDR3 nucleotides read TGTGCCAGCAGCTTAGCGGCGGGACGGAGGCCCTACGAGCAGTACTTC.

The chain links TRBV5-8 to TRBJ2-3; TRBD2 aligns across 8 bases. CDR1 is SGHTS and CDR2 is YDEGEE in the germline V gene. The trim removed 0 bases at V and 2 bases at J, leaving 5 bases unmatched. The CDR3 runs to 16 residues. CDR3 DNA: TGTGCCAGCAGCTTGGAGAGCGGGGGCCCCACAGATACGCAGTATTTT. This gives the protein CASSLESGGPTDTQYF.

This clone came up a few times. This rearrangement joins TRBV7-3 to TRBJ1-1; perhaps TRBD1 as D (5 bases). The CDR3 covers 13 residues. Germline CDR1 SGHTA, CDR2 FQGTGA. V was clipped by 5 bases and J by 5 bases, with 12 bases between them. DNA of the CDR3: TGTGCCAGCAGCCATCGCCAGGGTACTGAAGCTTTCTTT. Protein: CASSHRQGTEAFF.

DNA of the CDR3: TGTGCCAGCAGTGAAGCGGACAGGAACACTGAAGCTTTCTTT. Translating it yields CASSEADRNTEAFF. The rearrangement joins TRBV6-1 to TRBJ1-1; D may be TRBD1 (6 bases). Germline CDR1 MNHNS, CDR2 SASEGT. The CDR3 totals 14 residues. V was cut by 0 bases and J by 1 base, with 6 bases left in between.

CDR3 sequence (DNA): TGCAGCGCTCCCGACAGGGTTTACGGCTACACCTTC. Encoded protein: CSAPDRVYGYTF. V and J are TRBV29-1 and TRBJ1-2, with 7 bases identical to TRBD1. The V and J ends lost 7 bases and 8 bases, in that order; junction bases with no gene match: 10. The V gene's germline CDR1 is SQVTM and CDR2 ANQGSEA. The CDR3 is 12 amino acids.

This chain links TRBV27 with TRBJ2-2; D possibly corresponds to TRBD2 (6 bases). The CDR3 loop spans 15 amino acids. The germline V and J ends were trimmed by 5 bases and 6 bases, with 16 bases remaining between them. The germline gives CDR1 MNHEY, CDR2 SMNVEV (reference sequence). The CDR3 sequence is CASSPTRLVAGELFF. For the CDR3, the DNA is TGTGCCAGCAGTCCAACTAGACTAGTCGCCGGGGAGCTGTTTTTT.

CDR3 DNA sequence: TGTGCCAGCAGCAGCGGGGGGCGGGGTGAGCAGTTCTTC. It translates to CASSSGGRGEQFF. The V and J genes are TRBV7-2 and TRBJ2-1, with 9 bases lining up with TRBD2. Losses at the gene ends were 5 bases for V and 9 bases for J; bases not matched to a gene: 5. Germline-derived CDR1 and CDR2 are SGHTA and FQGNSA. CDR3 length equals 13 residues.

The sample holds one count of this clone. V is TRBV5-1 and J is TRBJ1-1; TRBD1 is a possible D gene (5 bases). Trimming shortened V by 3 bases and J by 1 base, and 10 bases separated the two germline ends. This CDR3 has 14 residues. Germline loops: CDR1 SGHRS, CDR2 YFSETQ. The chain's CDR3 is CASSWEGKNTEAFF. For the CDR3, the DNA is TGCGCCAGCAGCTGGGAGGGGAAGAACACTGAAGCTTTCTTT.

The chain couples TRBV11-2 to TRBJ2-7, with D maybe TRBD2 (5 bases). Germline V CDR1 and CDR2: SGHAT, FQNNGV. The ends were cut back, 6 bases at V and 0 bases at J, with 12 bases in the middle. The CDR3 contains 14 residues. Here the CDR3 reads CASSGLLSSYEQYV. The CDR3 DNA is TGTGCCAGCAGTGGACTGTTGAGCTCCTACGAGCAGTACGTC.

This chain connects TRBV10-3 to TRBJ2-1, with 7 positions matching TRBD2. With 4 bases clipped from V and 1 base from J, the junction kept 13 bases outside the gene matches. The CDR3 runs to 18 residues. Per germline, CDR1 ENHRY and CDR2 SYGVKD. CDR3: CAISGLSAGEGSYNEQFF. CDR3 DNA sequence: TGTGCCATCAGTGGATTGAGTGCGGGAGAGGGGTCCTACAATGAGCAGTTCTTC.

This chain uses TRBV5-1 with TRBJ2-2, with a possible D match to TRBD1 (6 bases). Germline CDR1 is SGHRS and CDR2 is YFSETQ. The CDR3 runs 13 residues. Trimming removed 5 bases at V and 7 bases at J, with 12 bases between. The CDR3 reads CASRDSSGGELFF. The CDR3 bases are TGCGCCAGCAGGGACAGTAGTGGCGGGGAGCTGTTTTTT.

The chain carries TRBV5-4 and TRBJ2-1; perhaps TRBD2 as D (7 bases). Germline CDR1 is SGHNT and CDR2 is YYREEE (reference sequence). There are 16 residues in the CDR3. Deletions cut 7 bases from V and 6 bases from J, with 23 bases between. In DNA, the CDR3 is TGTGCCAGCGGTCGACCCCTGGGGGAGGGGGGCAATGAGCAGTTCTTC. This codes for CASGRPLGEGGNEQFF.

The chain recombines TRBV5-6 with TRBJ1-1, with 8 nucleotides matching TRBD1. The CDR3 is made up of 15 amino acids. Trimming removed 3 bases from V and 8 bases from J; junction bases left unmatched: 12. In germline, CDR1 is SGHDT, CDR2 YYEEEE. The CDR3 loop reads CASSSLDRGFGEAFF. The CDR3 nucleotides are TGTGCCAGCAGCTCCTTAGACAGGGGCTTTGGAGAAGCTTTCTTT. Full variable domain (remainder filled in from reference TRBV5-6 and TRBJ1-1): DAGVTQSPTHLIKTRGQQVTLRCSPKSGHDTVSWYQQALGQGPQFIFQYYEEEERQRGNFPDRFSGHQFPNYSSELNVNALLLGDSALYLCASSSLDRGFGEAFFGQGTRLTVV.

The V gene is TRBV12-3 or TRBV12-4, the J gene TRBJ1-3, with unresolved D. This CDR3 spans 13 amino acids. The V end was cut by 10 bases, the J end by 0 bases, with 10 bases between. CDR3 DNA sequence: TGTGCCACAGACGGACTCTCTGGAAACACCATATATTTT. It translates to CATDGLSGNTIYF.

V gene TRBV5-8 combines with J gene TRBJ2-2, with 7 bases lining up with TRBD2. With 1 base clipped from V and 6 bases from J, the junction kept 12 bases outside the gene matches. CDR3 size: 17 residues. The V gene's germline CDR1 is SGHTS and CDR2 YDEGEE. The CDR3 DNA reads TGTGCCAGCAGCTTGTGGGGGGAACTAGCGATGCCCGGGGAGCTGTTTTTT. Translating gives CASSLWGELAMPGELFF.

The V call is TRBV9, the J call TRBJ2-7, with D uncertain. The V and J ends lost 4 bases and 4 bases respectively, with 12 bases between them. CDR1 is SGDLS, CDR2 YYNGEE, per germline. CDR3 length: 13 residues. This CDR3 reads CASSPEVNYEQYF. The CDR3 DNA reads as TGTGCCAGCAGCCCCGAGGTCAATTACGAGCAGTACTTC.

This clone was observed once. V and J are TRBV5-8 and TRBJ2-7; 9 bases map to TRBD1. J was trimmed by 0 bases and V by 4 bases; bases with no gene match: 8. The germline V gene has CDR1 SGHTS and CDR2 YDEGEE. The CDR3 consists of 16 residues. CDR3 DNA sequence: TGTGCCAGCAGCGGAAGACAGGGGGGTAACTCCTACGAGCAGTACGTC. This codes for CASSGRQGGNSYEQYV.

Worth noting for this clone: At the DNA level, this CDR3 is encoded by other sequences in the same sample as well. The chain uses TRBV29-1 and TRBJ1-1; no reliable D call. V was shortened by 4 bases and J by 1 base, with 7 bases between the two germline ends. Germline V lookup: CDR1 SQVTM, CDR2 ANQGSEA. The CDR3 runs 12 residues. CDR3 protein: CSVVRGNTEAFF. The CDR3 region has the DNA TGCAGCGTTGTCCGGGGGAACACTGAAGCTTTCTTT.

The CDR3 spells CASSLVSPSGRAGRNEQFF. CDR3 in DNA: TGTGCCAGCAGTTTAGTCAGTCCTAGCGGGAGGGCGGGACGCAATGAGCAGTTCTTC. This chain links TRBV27 with TRBJ2-1; TRBD2 matches 12 bases. The CDR3 has 19 residues. CDR1 is MNHEY, CDR2 SMNVEV, per germline (reference sequence). J gave up 6 bases and V 2 bases, and 14 bases lay outside the gene matches.